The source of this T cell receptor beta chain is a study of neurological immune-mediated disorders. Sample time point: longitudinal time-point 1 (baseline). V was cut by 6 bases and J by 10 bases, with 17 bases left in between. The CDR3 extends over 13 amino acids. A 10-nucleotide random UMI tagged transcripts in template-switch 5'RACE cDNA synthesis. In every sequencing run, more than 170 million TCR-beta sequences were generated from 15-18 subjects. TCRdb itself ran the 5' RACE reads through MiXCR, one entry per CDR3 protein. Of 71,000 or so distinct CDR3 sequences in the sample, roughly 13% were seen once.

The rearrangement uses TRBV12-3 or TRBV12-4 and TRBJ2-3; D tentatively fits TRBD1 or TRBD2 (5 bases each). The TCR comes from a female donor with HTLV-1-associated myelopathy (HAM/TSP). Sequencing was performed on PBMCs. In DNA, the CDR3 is TGTGCCAGCAGCCTCTCTACCGGGACGGCGCAGTATTTT. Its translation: CASSLSTGTAQYF.